This T cell receptor beta chain was obtained from a study of regulatory T cells in long-lasting Graves disease (dated by TCRdb to the early 2020s). Notes on the research overall: Antithyroid drugs had been taken for less than 3 months by newly diagnosed Graves' disease patients. The study took place in China and was registered as a clinical trial. A total of around 35 samples underwent TCR sequencing, from roughly 13 patients with persistent Graves' disease and 20 or so patients with newly diagnosed Graves' disease. Persistent Graves' disease patients were compared with newly diagnosed Graves' disease patients by peripheral blood TCR sequencing and RNA sequencing.

Library preparation employed multiplex PCR. Data came from an Illumina HiSeq 4000. TCR beta libraries were built with iRepertoire HTBI primers and Arm-PCR amplification of CDR3 regions. Before sequencing, the PCR products went through gel purification. The original pipeline was this. Across samples, roughly 60 TRBV and 14 TRBJ segments were identified and used for gene usage analysis of CDR3 amino acid clonotypes. COPE and FqMerger were used to merge filtered high-quality paired reads into contigs. BLAST was used to align contigs to the IMGT TRBV, TRBD and TRBJ reference genes, and CDR3 was defined following IMGT. Any clonotype with a frequency above 0.1% was classified as a highly expanded clone. Shannon entropy served as the measure of repertoire diversity, while the Gini coefficient captured V-J evenness. A clonotype was considered public if more than one individual shared it. TCRdb reprocessed the public reads (quality trimming at Q25 with fastp, clone calling with MiXCR) and kept in-frame beta chains. All rows with the same CDR3 protein become a single entry with the most common DNA and genes. The V and J calls, along with clone size, are taken from TCRdb and not from the paper's own processing. Present in this sample are approximately 250,000 distinct CDR3 sequences, around 19% of which were seen just once. The ten largest account for around 21% of the sample.

The meaning of the sample's time point label: newly diagnosed GD, antithyroid drugs for less than 3 months. For both TCR sequencing and RNA sequencing, RNA was extracted from PBMCs using TRIzol. Graves' disease was diagnosed according to American Thyroid Association guidelines. The patients came from an endocrinology department in Xi'an, China. Each patient gave roughly 8.4 milliliters of peripheral blood, collected in an EDTA anticoagulant tube. Ficoll Paque Plus density gradient separation was used to isolate PBMCs, and no additional T cell sorting was done. RNA quality was checked with an Agilent 2100 Bioanalyzer and agarose gel, and concentration with a NanoDrop 2000. The research as a whole found: Lower TCR Shannon entropy and fewer highly expanded clones were observed in persistent Graves' disease patients than in newly diagnosed patients, which suggested clonal expansion. More public clonotypes were shared among persistent patients (more than 2,500) than among newly diagnosed patients (approximately 930). The study examined only peripheral blood because the primary lesion, thyroid tissue, could not be accessed. As a limitation, the authors acknowledged that the small sample size may reduce accuracy. Sequencing and analysis were restricted to the TCR beta chain.

This clonotype was found a few times. No cognate antigen has been identified for it. The record has no base qualities; no much larger clone is one base away. This material consisted of peripheral blood mononuclear cells (PBMCs), taken at new diagnosis, from a patient treated with antithyroid drugs. The receptor comes from a female donor with Graves disease.

CDR3 reads: CSARDGTQIQGGNTIYF. At the DNA level, the sequence is TGCAGTGCTAGAGACGGGACACAGATACAGGGAGGAAACACCATATATTTT. The V gene is TRBV20-1 and the J gene is TRBJ1-3; TRBD1 is a possible D gene, resting on 6 matching bases. The germline V gene (reference sequence) specifies DFQATT as CDR1 and SNEGSKA as CDR2. Trimming removed 0 bases from V and 4 bases from J, leaving 19 bases between the germline ends. Inclusive of the bounding cysteine and phenylalanine, the CDR3 is 17 residues long. Just the 51-base CDR3 DNA is kept, in frame starting at base 1.